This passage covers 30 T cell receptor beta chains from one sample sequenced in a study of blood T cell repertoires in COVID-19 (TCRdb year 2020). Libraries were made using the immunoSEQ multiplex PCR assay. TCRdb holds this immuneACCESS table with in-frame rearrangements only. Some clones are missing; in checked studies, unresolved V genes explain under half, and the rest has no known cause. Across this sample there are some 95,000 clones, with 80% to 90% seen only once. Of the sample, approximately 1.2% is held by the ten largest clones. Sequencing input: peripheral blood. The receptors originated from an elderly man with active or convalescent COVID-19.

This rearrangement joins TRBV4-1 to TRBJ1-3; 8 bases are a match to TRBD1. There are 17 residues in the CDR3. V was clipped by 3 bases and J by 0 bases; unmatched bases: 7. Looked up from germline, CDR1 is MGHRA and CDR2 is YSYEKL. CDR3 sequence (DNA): TGCGCCAGCAGCCATAAGACCGGGACAGGCTCTGGAAACACCATATATTTT. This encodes CASSHKTGTGSGNTIYF.

CDR3 nucleotide sequence: TGTGCCAGCTCACCACTGCCTCCTAGATTGGTTAACACAGATACGCAGTATTTT. Its translation is CASSPLPPRLVNTDTQYF. This chain joins TRBV18 and TRBJ2-3; D is unclear. The CDR3 loop spans 18 amino acids. Trimming left V 1 base short and J 2 bases short, with 19 bases between. CDR1 and CDR2 from the germline V gene are KGHSH and LQKENI.

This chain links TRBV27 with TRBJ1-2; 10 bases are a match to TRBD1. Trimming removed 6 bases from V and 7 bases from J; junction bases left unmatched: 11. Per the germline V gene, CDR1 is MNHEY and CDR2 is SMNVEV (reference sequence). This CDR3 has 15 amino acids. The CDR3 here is CASRTGTGDRGGYTF. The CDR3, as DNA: TGTGCCAGCAGAACCGGGACAGGGGATAGGGGTGGCTACACCTTC.

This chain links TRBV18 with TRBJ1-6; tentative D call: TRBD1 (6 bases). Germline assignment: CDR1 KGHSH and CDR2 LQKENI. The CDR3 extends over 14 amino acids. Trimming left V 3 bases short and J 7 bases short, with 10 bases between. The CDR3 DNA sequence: TGTGCCAGCTCACCGGTGGACAGAAATTCACCCCTCCACTTT. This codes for CASSPVDRNSPLHF.

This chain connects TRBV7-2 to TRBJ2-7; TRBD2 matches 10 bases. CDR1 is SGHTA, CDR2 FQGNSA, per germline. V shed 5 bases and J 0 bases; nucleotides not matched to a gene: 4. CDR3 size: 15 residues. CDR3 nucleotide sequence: TGTGCCAGCAGCGTTAGCGGGGGGAGCTCCTACGAGCAGTACTTC. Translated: CASSVSGGSSYEQYF.

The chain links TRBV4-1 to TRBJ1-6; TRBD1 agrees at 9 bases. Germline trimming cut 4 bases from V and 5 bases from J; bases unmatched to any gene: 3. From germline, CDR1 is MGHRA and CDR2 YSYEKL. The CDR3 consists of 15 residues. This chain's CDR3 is CASSRRTGDNSPLHF. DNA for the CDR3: TGCGCCAGCAGCCGCCGGACAGGGGATAATTCACCCCTCCACTTT.

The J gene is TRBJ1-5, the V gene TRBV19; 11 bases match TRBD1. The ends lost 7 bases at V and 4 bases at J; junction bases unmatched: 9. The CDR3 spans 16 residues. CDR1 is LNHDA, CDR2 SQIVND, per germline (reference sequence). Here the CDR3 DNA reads TGTGCCAGTAAAGACACGGGGACAGGGGGAAATCAGCCCCAGCATTTT. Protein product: CASKDTGTGGNQPQHF.

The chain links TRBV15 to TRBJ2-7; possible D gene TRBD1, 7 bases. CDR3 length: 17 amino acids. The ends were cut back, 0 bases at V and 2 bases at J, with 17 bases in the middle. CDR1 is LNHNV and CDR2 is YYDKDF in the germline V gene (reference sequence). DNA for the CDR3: TGTGCCACCAGCAGAGATCCCCCCAGGGGGGTAACCTACGAGCAGTACTTC. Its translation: CATSRDPPRGVTYEQYF.

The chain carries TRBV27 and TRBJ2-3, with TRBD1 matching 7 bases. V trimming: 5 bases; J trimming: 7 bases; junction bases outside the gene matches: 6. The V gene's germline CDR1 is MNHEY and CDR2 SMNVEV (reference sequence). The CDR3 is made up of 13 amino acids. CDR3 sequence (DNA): TGTGCCAGCAGTCGACAGGGTGCAAATACGCAGTATTTT. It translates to CASSRQGANTQYF.

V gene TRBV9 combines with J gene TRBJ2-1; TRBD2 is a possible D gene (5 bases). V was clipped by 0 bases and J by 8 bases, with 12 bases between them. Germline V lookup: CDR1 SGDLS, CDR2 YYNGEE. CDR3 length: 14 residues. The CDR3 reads CASSVGSSLHEQFF. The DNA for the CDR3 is TGTGCCAGCAGCGTAGGTTCTAGCCTGCATGAGCAGTTCTTC.

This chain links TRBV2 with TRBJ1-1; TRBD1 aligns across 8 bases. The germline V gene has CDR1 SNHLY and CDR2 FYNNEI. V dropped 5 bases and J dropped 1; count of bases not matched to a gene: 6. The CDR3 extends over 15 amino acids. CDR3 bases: TGTGCCAGCAGTACGGGACAGGTAAAGAACACTGAAGCTTTCTTT. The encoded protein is CASSTGQVKNTEAFF. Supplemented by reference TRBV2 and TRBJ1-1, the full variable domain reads EPEVTQTPSHQVTQMGQEVILRCVPISNHLYFYWYRQILGQKVEFLVSFYNNEISEKSEIFDDQFSVERPDGSNFTLKIRSTKLEDSAMYFCASSTGQVKNTEAFFGQGTRLTVV.

The CDR3 is CATGECTGGPNTEAFF. The CDR3 bases are TGTGCCACCGGGGAATGCACAGGGGGTCCGAACACTGAAGCTTTCTTT. This chain uses TRBV24-1 with TRBJ1-1, with 8 bases lining up with TRBD1. Germline V gene sequence: CDR1 KGHDR, CDR2 SFDVKD. V lost 9 bases to trimming and J lost 1 base; unmatched junction nucleotides: 12. The CDR3 runs to 16 residues.

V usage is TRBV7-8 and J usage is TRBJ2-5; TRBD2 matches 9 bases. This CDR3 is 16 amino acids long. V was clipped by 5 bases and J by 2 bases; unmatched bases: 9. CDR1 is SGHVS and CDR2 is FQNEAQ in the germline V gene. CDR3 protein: CASSPPIAGEQETQYF. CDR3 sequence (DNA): TGTGCCAGCAGCCCACCCATAGCGGGAGAACAAGAGACCCAGTACTTC.

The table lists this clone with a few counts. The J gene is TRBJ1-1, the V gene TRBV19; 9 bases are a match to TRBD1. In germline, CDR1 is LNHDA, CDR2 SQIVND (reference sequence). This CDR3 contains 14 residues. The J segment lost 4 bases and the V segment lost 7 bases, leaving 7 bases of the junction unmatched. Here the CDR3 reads CASKGQGLGTEAFF. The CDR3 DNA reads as TGTGCCAGTAAGGGACAGGGATTGGGCACTGAAGCTTTCTTT.

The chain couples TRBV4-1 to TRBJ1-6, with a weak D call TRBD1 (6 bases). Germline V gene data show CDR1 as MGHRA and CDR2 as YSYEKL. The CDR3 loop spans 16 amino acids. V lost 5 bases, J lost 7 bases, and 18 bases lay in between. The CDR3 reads CASSDMAGAGNSPLHF. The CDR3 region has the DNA TGCGCCAGCAGCGACATGGCGGGGGCGGGGAATTCACCCCTCCACTTT.

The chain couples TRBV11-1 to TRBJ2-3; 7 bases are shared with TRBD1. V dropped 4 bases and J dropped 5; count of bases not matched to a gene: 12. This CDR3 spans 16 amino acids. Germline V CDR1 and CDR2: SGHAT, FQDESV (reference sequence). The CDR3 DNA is TGTGCCAGCAGCTCCGGGCCGACAGGGATCGGAGATACGCAGTATTTT. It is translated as CASSSGPTGIGDTQYF.

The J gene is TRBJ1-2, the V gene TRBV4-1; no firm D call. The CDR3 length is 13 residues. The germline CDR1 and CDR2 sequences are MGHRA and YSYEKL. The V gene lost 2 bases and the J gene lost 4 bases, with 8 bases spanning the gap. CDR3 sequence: CASSQPETYGYTF. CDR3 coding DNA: TGCGCCAGCAGCCAACCGGAGACCTATGGCTACACCTTC.

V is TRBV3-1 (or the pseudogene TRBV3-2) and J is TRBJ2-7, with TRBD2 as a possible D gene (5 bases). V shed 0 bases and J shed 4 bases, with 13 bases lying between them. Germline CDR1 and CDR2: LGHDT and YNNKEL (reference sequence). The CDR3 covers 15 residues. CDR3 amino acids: CASSQDSGSLYEQYF. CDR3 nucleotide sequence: TGTGCCAGCAGCCAAGACTCGGGAAGCTTATACGAGCAGTACTTC.

The CDR3 region is CSASQTGDYGYTF. The CDR3, as DNA: TGCAGTGCTAGTCAGACAGGGGACTATGGCTACACCTTC. The rearrangement links TRBV20-1 to TRBJ1-2; 8 bases match TRBD1. In germline, CDR1 is DFQATT, CDR2 SNEGSKA (reference sequence). With V trimmed by 3 bases and J by 3 bases, 3 bases remained unmatched. This CDR3 has 13 residues.

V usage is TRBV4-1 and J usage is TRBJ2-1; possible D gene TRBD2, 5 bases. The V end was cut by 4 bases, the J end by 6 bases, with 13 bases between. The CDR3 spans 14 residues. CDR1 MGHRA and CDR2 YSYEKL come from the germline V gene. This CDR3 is CASSPVRRVNEQFF. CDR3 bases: TGCGCCAGCAGCCCGGTCCGGCGGGTCAATGAGCAGTTCTTC.

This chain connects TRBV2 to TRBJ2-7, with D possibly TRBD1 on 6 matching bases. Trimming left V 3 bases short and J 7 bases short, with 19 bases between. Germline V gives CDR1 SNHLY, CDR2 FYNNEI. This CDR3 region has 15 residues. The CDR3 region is CASSDLSSLGGEQYF. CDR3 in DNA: TGTGCCAGCAGTGACTTGAGTTCATTAGGGGGTGAGCAGTACTTC.

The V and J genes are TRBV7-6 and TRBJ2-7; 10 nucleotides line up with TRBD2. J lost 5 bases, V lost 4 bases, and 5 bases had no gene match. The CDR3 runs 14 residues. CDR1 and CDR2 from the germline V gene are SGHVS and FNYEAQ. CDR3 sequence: CASSYLAGVHEQYF. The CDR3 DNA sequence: TGTGCCAGCAGCTATCTAGCGGGGGTCCACGAGCAGTACTTC. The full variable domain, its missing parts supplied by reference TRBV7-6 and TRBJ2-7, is GAGVSQSPRYKVTKRGQDVALRCDPISGHVSLYWYRQALGQGPEFLTYFNYEAQQDKSGLPNDRFSAERPEGSISTLTIQRTEQRDSAMYRCASSYLAGVHEQYFGPGTRLTVT.

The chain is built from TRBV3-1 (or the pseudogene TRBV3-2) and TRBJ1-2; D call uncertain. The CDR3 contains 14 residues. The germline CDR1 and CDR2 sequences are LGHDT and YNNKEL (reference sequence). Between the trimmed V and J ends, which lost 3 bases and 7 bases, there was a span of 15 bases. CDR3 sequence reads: CASSHSERNRGYTF. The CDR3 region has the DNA TGTGCCAGCAGCCATTCCGAGAGAAATCGTGGCTACACCTTC.

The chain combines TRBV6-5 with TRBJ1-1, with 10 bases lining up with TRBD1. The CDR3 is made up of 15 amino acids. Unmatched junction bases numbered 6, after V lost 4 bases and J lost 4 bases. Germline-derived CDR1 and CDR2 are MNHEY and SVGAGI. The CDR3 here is CASSSRDRGFTEAFF. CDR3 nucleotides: TGTGCCAGCAGTTCCCGGGACAGGGGTTTCACTGAAGCTTTCTTT.

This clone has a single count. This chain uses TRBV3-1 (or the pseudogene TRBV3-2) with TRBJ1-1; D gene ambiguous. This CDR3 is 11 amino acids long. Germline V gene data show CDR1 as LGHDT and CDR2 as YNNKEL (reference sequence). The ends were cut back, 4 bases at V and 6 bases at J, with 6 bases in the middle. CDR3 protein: CASSLGPEAFF. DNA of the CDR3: TGTGCCAGCAGCCTTGGCCCTGAAGCTTTCTTT.

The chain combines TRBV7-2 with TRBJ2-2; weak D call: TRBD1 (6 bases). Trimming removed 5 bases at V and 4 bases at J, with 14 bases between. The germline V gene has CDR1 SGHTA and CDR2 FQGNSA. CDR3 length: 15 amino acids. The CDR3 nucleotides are TGTGCCAGCAGCCTCCACACAGGGATCACCGGGGAGCTGTTTTTT. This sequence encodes CASSLHTGITGELFF.

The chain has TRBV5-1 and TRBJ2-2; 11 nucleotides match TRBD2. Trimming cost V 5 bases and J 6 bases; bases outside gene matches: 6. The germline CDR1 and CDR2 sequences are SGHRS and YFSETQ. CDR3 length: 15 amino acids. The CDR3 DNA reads TGCGCCAGCAGACAATTAGCGGGAGGGGCCGGGGAGCTGTTTTTT. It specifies CASRQLAGGAGELFF.

This CDR3 is CASSESRTGVTGNTIYF. The DNA for the CDR3 is TGTGCCAGCAGTGAATCTCGGACAGGGGTGACTGGAAACACCATATATTTT. V is TRBV25-1 and J is TRBJ1-3, with 9 positions matching TRBD1. The V gene's germline CDR1 is MGHDK and CDR2 SYGVNS. V was pared by 1 base and J by 2 bases, with 6 bases of the junction left unmatched. This CDR3 spans 17 amino acids.

In nucleotides, the CDR3 is TGTGCCAGCTCACCAATCGGGTACGGTGAGCAGTTCTTC. Encoded protein: CASSPIGYGEQFF. V usage is TRBV18 and J usage is TRBJ2-1; the D is unclear. The V and J ends lost 2 bases and 9 bases respectively, with 11 bases between them. CDR1 and CDR2 (germline): KGHSH, LQKENI. This CDR3 contains 13 residues.

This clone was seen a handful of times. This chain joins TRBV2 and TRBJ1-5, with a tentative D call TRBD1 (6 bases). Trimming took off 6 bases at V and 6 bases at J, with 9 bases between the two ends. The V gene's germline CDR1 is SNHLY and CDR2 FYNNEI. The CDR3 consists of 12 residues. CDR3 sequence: CASRAGAQPQHF. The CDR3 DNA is TGTGCCAGCAGGGCGGGGGCTCAGCCCCAGCATTTT. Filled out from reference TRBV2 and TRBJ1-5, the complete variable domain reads EPEVTQTPSHQVTQMGQEVILRCVPISNHLYFYWYRQILGQKVEFLVSFYNNEISEKSEIFDDQFSVERPDGSNFTLKIRSTKLEDSAMYFCASRAGAQPQHFGDGTRLSIL.